The 18 T cell receptor beta chains given below trace back to one sample, sequenced in a study of molecular identifiers for immune sequencing clone quantification. Each CDR3 protein is one row after TCRdb ran MiXCR on the PCR reads. The sample has a few hundred thousand distinct CDR3 sequences; around 23% are singletons. Sequencing was done on a sample of naive CD8+ T cells from blood, with Jurkat cell RNA spiked in. Subset noted: FACS-sorted CD8+CD4-CCR7+CD45RA+ naive T cells. The origin of the receptors is a human donor in good health. Some libraries in this study had Jurkat cell RNA spiked in.

This clonotype appeared a few times. V and J are TRBV20-1 and TRBJ2-1, with D unclear. CDR3 length: 16 residues. Per germline, CDR1 DFQATT and CDR2 SNEGSKA (reference sequence). Trimming removed 0 bases at V and 0 bases at J, with 12 bases between. CDR3 loop: CSARDLTESSYNEQFF. Here the CDR3 DNA reads TGCAGTGCTAGAGATCTCACGGAAAGCTCCTACAATGAGCAGTTCTTC.

In this sample, this clonotype turned up a few times. The chain has TRBV4-3 and TRBJ2-5, with 10 bases fitting TRBD2. Germline trimming cut 0 bases from V and 4 bases from J; bases unmatched to any gene: 8. The CDR3 is made up of 17 amino acids. The germline V gene encodes CDR1 LGHNA and CDR2 YSLEER. CDR3 loop: CASSQERAGGSPETQYF. For the CDR3, the DNA is TGCGCCAGCAGCCAAGAACGAGCGGGGGGGAGCCCAGAGACCCAGTACTTC.

This clonotype was seen more than once but under ten times. The chain is built from TRBV29-1 and TRBJ2-1; 9 bases fit TRBD2. The CDR3 runs 15 residues. J gave up 7 bases and V 6 bases, and 13 bases lay outside the gene matches. Germline V gives CDR1 SQVTM, CDR2 ANQGSEA. CDR3 loop: CSVDPQREAYNEQFF. The CDR3 region has the DNA TGCAGCGTCGACCCCCAGCGGGAGGCATATAATGAGCAGTTCTTC.

This clonotype was detected ten times or more. The chain joins TRBV5-6 to TRBJ2-3; 8 nucleotides match TRBD1. The CDR3 extends over 15 amino acids. V lost 5 bases, J lost 0 bases, and 5 bases stayed unmatched. The germline CDR1 and CDR2 sequences are SGHDT and YYEEEE. The CDR3 DNA sequence: TGTGCCAGCAGACCGACAGGGGCCAGCACAGATACGCAGTATTTT. It codes for CASRPTGASTDTQYF.

The chain recombines TRBV13 with TRBJ2-3, with D maybe TRBD1 (5 bases). This CDR3 contains 12 residues. Germline CDR1 is PRHDT and CDR2 is FYEKMQ (reference sequence). With 3 bases removed from V and 8 bases from J, the gap between germline ends came to 9 bases. The CDR3 nucleotides are TGTGCCAGCAGCTTTGGGGCAGCTACGCAGTATTTT. Translation: CASSFGAATQYF.

This clonotype was seen many times. CDR3 sequence (DNA): TGTGCCAGCAGCTTAGACAGGGTTTACACTGAAGCTTTCTTT. This encodes CASSLDRVYTEAFF. The rearrangement uses TRBV7-9 and TRBJ1-1, with D perhaps TRBD1 (6 bases). The CDR3 runs 14 residues. The V end lost 1 base, the J end lost 3 bases, and 9 bases lay between the germline ends. Germline V gene data show CDR1 as SEHNR and CDR2 as FQNEAQ (reference sequence).

This clonotype showed up just once. Being one base from a much bigger clone, this may be a read error. The chain carries TRBV27 and TRBJ1-5; D is ambiguous. CDR1 is MNHEY, CDR2 SMNVEV, per germline (reference sequence). The CDR3 is 13 amino acids. CDR3 coding DNA: TGTGCCAGCAGTGCATATAGCAATCTGCCCCAGCATTTT. Protein sequence: CASSAYSNLPQHF.

This clonotype was seen many times. The chain links TRBV24-1 to TRBJ1-5; D call uncertain. Germline loops: CDR1 KGHDR, CDR2 SFDVKD. Trimming cost V 2 bases and J 8 bases, with 6 bases left between them. This CDR3 region has 12 residues. CDR3 loop: CATSDSVEPQHF. CDR3 DNA: TGTGCCACCAGTGATTCGGTGGAGCCCCAGCATTTT.

This clonotype was recorded at least ten times. This chain connects TRBV28 to TRBJ2-1, with 8 bases aligning to TRBD2. CDR3 length: 15 amino acids. Germline-derived CDR1 and CDR2 are MDHEN and SYDVKM. V lost 5 bases to trimming and J lost 7 bases; unmatched junction nucleotides: 10. The CDR3 sequence is CASSPLAGPRNEQFF. The CDR3 nucleotides are TGTGCCAGCAGTCCTTTAGCGGGACCCCGAAATGAGCAGTTCTTC.

This clonotype has only a few counts. V gene TRBV27 combines with J gene TRBJ2-7, with D unresolved. Germline loops: CDR1 MNHEY, CDR2 SMNVEV (reference sequence). There are 13 residues in the CDR3. The V end was cut by 0 bases, the J end by 6 bases, with 9 bases between. For the CDR3, the DNA is TGTGCCAGCAGTTTATCCCCCGCCTCCGAGCAGTACTTC. Encoded protein: CASSLSPASEQYF.

This clonotype was seen at least ten times. The gene calls are TRBV15 and TRBJ2-3; a possible D gene is TRBD1 (5 bases). The CDR3 is made up of 15 amino acids. Trimming took off 0 bases at V and 4 bases at J, with 11 bases between the two ends. CDR1 is LNHNV, CDR2 YYDKDF, per germline (reference sequence). This CDR3 reads CATSRDSGFPDTQYF. The CDR3 DNA sequence: TGTGCCACCAGCAGAGATTCAGGGTTCCCAGATACGCAGTATTTT.

The J gene is TRBJ2-5, the V gene TRBV6-1; D ambiguous. The germline V and J ends were trimmed by 1 base and 2 bases, with 17 bases remaining between them. The CDR3 has 17 residues. Germline V lookup: CDR1 MNHNS, CDR2 SASEGT. CDR3 DNA sequence: TGTGCCAGCAGTGAAGATGTGGCGATCTTCCCTCAAGAGACCCAGTACTTC. Translation gives CASSEDVAIFPQETQYF.

There are a few counts of this clonotype. V usage is TRBV25-1 and J usage is TRBJ2-3; 7 nucleotides align to TRBD2. This CDR3 region has 14 residues. The J segment lost 0 bases and the V segment lost 10 bases, leaving 7 bases of the junction unmatched. Germline CDR1 reads MGHDK; CDR2 reads SYGVNS. As DNA, the CDR3 is TGTGCCACCGTGGGGGGGACCAGCACAGATACGCAGTATTTT. Translation: CATVGGTSTDTQYF.

The chain is built from TRBV6-2 or TRBV6-3 and TRBJ2-7, with 10 nucleotides matching TRBD2. The V segment lost 0 bases and the J segment 2 bases; nucleotides outside the gene matches: 4. The CDR3 sequence is 16 residues long. CDR1 and CDR2 (germline): MNHEY, SVGEGT. The CDR3 loop is CASSYSASGSPYEQYF. In nucleotides, the CDR3 is TGTGCCAGCAGTTACTCGGCTAGCGGGAGCCCCTACGAGCAGTACTTC.

This clonotype was picked up many times. The chain joins TRBV5-6 to TRBJ1-5; 8 bases map to TRBD1. Trimming cost V 2 bases and J 7 bases; bases outside gene matches: 5. Germline lookup yields CDR1 SGHDT and CDR2 YYEEEE. The CDR3 runs 14 residues. CDR3: CASSFQGATQPQHF. For the CDR3, the DNA is TGTGCCAGCAGCTTCCAGGGGGCGACGCAGCCCCAGCATTTT.

This clonotype was seen many times. The gene calls are TRBV5-8 and TRBJ1-5; 7 nucleotides agree with TRBD1. Germline CDR1 reads SGHTS; CDR2 reads YDEGEE. CDR3 length: 14 residues. Germline trimming cut 5 bases from V and 6 bases from J; bases unmatched to any gene: 8. The CDR3, as DNA: TGTGCCAGCAGTAGACAGGGATCTAGTCAGCCCCAGCATTTT. Protein sequence: CASSRQGSSQPQHF.

V and J are TRBV11-3 and TRBJ2-7, with no clear D. The CDR3 is made up of 17 amino acids. Germline CDR1 and CDR2: SGHNT and YENEEA. V lost 1 base to trimming and J lost 2 bases, with 18 bases between them. This CDR3 is CASSLAGSAGGTYEQYF. CDR3 DNA sequence: TGTGCCAGCAGCTTAGCTGGTTCGGCAGGTGGGACCTACGAGCAGTACTTC.

This clonotype was observed many times. The chain combines TRBV5-6 with TRBJ2-7; D not certain. This CDR3 has 15 residues. With 0 bases removed from V and 0 bases from J, the gap between germline ends came to 10 bases. CDR1 SGHDT and CDR2 YYEEEE come from the germline V gene. CDR3 residues: CASSLGLPDSYEQYF. The CDR3 DNA is TGTGCCAGCAGCTTGGGACTTCCCGACTCCTACGAGCAGTACTTC.